This T cell receptor (beta chain) was obtained from a study of T-cell memory formation after mild COVID-19. Study-level information: Largely donor-specific TCR clusters were found.

V was clipped by 1 base and J by 6 bases, with 5 bases between them. Germline V CDR1 and CDR2: SGHDT, YYEEEE. This CDR3 contains 12 residues. A word on this clonotype: Its cognate antigen is unknown.

Each CDR3 protein is one row after TCRdb ran MiXCR on the 5' RACE reads. The sample yields roughly 48,000 distinct CDR3 sequences, around 25% seen once. Study-level points and caveats: Day 15 to 85 contractors were CD4/CD8 balanced; later expanders leaned CD4+. Prior to infection, memory already included some responding clones, suggesting cross-reactive memory joined. Among CD4+ contracting clones, most were CM and EM, and CD8+ ones EMRA.

The chain carries TRBV5-6 and TRBJ2-4, with D maybe TRBD1 (5 bases). Material: PBMCs or a T cell subset sorted from them (not recorded which). The sequence was obtained from a man aged 18 to 30 who had mild COVID-19 (a few samples of this study predate the infection). Cell type and time point are not known. The CDR3 region has the DNA TGTGCCAGCAGCTTGCAGGGAAACATTCAGTACTTC. Its protein product is CASSLQGNIQYF. Together with reference TRBV5-6 and TRBJ2-4, the CDR3 gives the full variable domain: DAGVTQSPTHLIKTRGQQVTLRCSPKSGHDTVSWYQQALGQGPQFIFQYYEEEERQRGNFPDRFSGHQFPNYSSELNVNALLLGDSALYLCASSLQGNIQYFGAGTRLSVL.